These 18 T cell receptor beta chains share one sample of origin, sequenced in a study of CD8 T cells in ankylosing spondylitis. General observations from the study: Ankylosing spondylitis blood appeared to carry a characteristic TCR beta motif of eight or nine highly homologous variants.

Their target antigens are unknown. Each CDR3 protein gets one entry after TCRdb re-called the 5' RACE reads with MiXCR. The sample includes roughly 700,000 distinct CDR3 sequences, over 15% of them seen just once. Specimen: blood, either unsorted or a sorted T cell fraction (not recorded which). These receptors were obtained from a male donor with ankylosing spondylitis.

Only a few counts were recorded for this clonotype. The CDR3 nucleotides are TGTGCCAGCAGCCAAGAAGAGACAGGGACCTACGAGCAGTACTTC. Translated, it gives CASSQEETGTYEQYF. V is TRBV4-2 and J is TRBJ2-7; 7 nucleotides line up with TRBD1. The CDR3 has 15 amino acids. Trimming cost V 0 bases and J 2 bases; bases outside gene matches: 4. The germline V gene encodes CDR1 LGHNA and CDR2 YNFKEQ.

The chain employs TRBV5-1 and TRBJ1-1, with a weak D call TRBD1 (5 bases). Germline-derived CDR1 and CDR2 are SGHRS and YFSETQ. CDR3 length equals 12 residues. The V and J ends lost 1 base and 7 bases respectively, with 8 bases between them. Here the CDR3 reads CASSLWGNEAFF. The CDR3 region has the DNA TGCGCCAGCAGCTTGTGGGGCAATGAAGCTTTCTTT.

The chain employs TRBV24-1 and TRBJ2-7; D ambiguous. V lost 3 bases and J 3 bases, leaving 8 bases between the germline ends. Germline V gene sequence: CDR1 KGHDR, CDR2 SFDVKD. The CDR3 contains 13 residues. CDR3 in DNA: TGTGCCACCAGTGATCCCGACGGCTACGAGCAGTACTTC. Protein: CATSDPDGYEQYF.

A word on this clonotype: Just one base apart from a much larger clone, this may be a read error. The CDR3 sequence is CASNPQVVVHGELFF. CDR3 nucleotide sequence: TGTGCCAGCAATCCCCAGGTGGTAGTCCACGGGGAGCTGTTTTTT. This chain links TRBV12-3 or TRBV12-4 with TRBJ2-2; no clear D. V dropped 7 bases and J dropped 7 bases, with 19 bases sitting between them. CDR3 length equals 15 residues.

Here the CDR3 DNA reads TGCGCCAGCGCAACAAGACAGTTTTTCGGTGGCTACACCTTC. This sequence encodes CASATRQFFGGYTF. V gene TRBV10-2 combines with J gene TRBJ1-2; D may be TRBD1 (5 bases). Germline V gene sequence: CDR1 WSHSY, CDR2 SAAADI. V was cut by 8 bases and J by 7 bases, with 20 bases left in between. The CDR3 is 14 residues long.

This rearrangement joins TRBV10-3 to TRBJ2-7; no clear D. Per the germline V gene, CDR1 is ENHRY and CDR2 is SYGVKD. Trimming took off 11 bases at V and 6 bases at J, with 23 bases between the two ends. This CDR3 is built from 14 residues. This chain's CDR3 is CASKTGPLVGEQYF. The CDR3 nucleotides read TGTGCCTCCAAAACCGGGCCCCTGGTAGGCGAGCAGTACTTC.

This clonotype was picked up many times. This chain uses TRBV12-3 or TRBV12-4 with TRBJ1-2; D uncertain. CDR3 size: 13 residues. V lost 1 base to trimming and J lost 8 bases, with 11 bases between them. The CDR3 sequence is CASSLVDLGGYTF. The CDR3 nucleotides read TGTGCCAGCAGTTTAGTTGACCTTGGGGGCTACACCTTC.

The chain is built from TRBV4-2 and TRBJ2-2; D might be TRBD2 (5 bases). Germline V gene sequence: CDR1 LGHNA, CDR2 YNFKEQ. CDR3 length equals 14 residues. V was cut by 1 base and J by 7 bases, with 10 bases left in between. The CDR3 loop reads CASSQGGVDGELFF. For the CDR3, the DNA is TGTGCCAGCAGCCAAGGGGGAGTTGACGGGGAGCTGTTTTTT.

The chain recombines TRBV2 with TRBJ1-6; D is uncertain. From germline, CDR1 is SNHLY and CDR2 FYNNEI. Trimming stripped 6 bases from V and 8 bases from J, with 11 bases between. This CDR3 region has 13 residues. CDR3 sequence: CASSHRDYSPLHF. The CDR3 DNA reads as TGTGCCAGCAGCCACCGTGACTATTCACCCCTCCACTTT. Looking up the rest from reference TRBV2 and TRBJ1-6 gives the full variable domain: EPEVTQTPSHQVTQMGQEVILRCVPISNHLYFYWYRQILGQKVEFLVSFYNNEISEKSEIFDDQFSVERPDGSNFTLKIRSTKLEDSAMYFCASSHRDYSPLHFGNGTRLTVT.

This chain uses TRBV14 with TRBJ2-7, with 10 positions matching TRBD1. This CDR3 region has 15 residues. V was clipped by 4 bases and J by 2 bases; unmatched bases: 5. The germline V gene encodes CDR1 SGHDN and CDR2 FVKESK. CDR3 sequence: CASSRGQGITYEQYF. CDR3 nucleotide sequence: TGTGCCAGCAGCCGGGGACAGGGGATCACCTACGAGCAGTACTTC.

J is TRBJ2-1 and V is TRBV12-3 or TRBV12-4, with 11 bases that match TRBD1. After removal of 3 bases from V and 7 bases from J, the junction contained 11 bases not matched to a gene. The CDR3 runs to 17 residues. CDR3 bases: TGTGCCAGCAGTTTGGCGGGCGGGACAGGGGGACAGAATGAGCAGTTCTTC. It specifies CASSLAGGTGGQNEQFF.

The CDR3 DNA follows: TGCGCCAGCAGCCACACACTAGCGGGAGGTAGCGAGCAGTTCTTC. Translation gives CASSHTLAGGSEQFF. The gene calls are TRBV4-3 and TRBJ2-1; 12 nucleotides line up with TRBD2. The V gene end was trimmed by 3 bases and the J gene end by 10 bases; junction bases not matched to a gene: 7. Germline V lookup: CDR1 LGHNA, CDR2 YSLEER. The CDR3 is made up of 15 amino acids.

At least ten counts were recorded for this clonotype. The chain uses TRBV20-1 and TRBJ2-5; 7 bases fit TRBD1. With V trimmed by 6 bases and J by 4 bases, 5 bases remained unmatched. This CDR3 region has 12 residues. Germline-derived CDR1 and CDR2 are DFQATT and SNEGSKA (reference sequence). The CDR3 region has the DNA TGCAGTGCCCCCTACAGGGGAGAGACCCAGTACTTC. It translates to CSAPYRGETQYF.

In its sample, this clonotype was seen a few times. The CDR3 sequence: CASTRLGTYEQYF. The CDR3, as DNA: TGTGCCAGCACTCGGCTCGGGACCTACGAGCAGTACTTC. The rearrangement links TRBV21-1 to TRBJ2-7; TRBD1, the table's D call, was not compared with the DNA. TRBV21-1 is designated a pseudogene. CDR3 size: 13 residues.

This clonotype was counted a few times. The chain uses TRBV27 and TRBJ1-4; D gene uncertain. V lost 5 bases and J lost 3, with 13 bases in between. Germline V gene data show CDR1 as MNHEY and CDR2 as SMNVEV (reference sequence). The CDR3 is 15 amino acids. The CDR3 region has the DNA TGTGCCAGCAGTCCCGACGGGCTTTCTAATGAAAAACTGTTTTTT. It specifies CASSPDGLSNEKLFF.

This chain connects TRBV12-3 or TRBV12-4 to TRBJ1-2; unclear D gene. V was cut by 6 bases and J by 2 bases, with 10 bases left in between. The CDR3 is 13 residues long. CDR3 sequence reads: CASREQGNYGYTF. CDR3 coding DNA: TGTGCCAGCAGAGAACAAGGGAACTATGGCTACACCTTC.

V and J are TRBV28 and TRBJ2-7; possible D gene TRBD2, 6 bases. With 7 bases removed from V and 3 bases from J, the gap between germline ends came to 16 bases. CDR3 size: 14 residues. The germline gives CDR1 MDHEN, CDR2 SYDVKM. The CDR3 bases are TGTGCCAGCACCTCCGCGGGGTCACACTACGAGCAGTACTTC. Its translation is CASTSAGSHYEQYF. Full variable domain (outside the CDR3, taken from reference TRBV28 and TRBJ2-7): DVKVTQSSRYLVKRTGEKVFLECVQDMDHENMFWYRQDPGLGLRLIYFSYDVKMKEKGDIPEGYSVSREKKERFSLILESASTNQTSMYLCASTSAGSHYEQYFGPGTRLTVT.

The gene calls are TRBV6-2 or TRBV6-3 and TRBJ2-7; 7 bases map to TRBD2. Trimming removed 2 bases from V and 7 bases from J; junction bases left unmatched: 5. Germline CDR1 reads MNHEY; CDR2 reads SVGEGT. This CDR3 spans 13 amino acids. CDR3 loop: CASSYGGAGEQYF. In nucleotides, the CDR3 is TGTGCCAGCAGTTACGGGGGAGCGGGGGAGCAGTACTTC.